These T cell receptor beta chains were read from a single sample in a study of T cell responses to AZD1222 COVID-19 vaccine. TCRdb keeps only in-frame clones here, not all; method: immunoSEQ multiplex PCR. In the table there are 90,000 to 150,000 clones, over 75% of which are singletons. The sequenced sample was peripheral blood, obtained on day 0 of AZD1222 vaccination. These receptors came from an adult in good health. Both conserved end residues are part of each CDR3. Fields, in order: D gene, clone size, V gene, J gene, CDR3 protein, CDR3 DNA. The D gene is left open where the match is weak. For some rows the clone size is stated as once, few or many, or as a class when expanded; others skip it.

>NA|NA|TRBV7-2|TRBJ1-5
CASSYRENQPQHF
TGTGCCAGCAGCTACCGAGAAAATCAGCCCCAGCATTTT
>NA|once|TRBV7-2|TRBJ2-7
CASSSGVRGWGEQYF
TGTGCCAGCAGCTCCGGGGTGAGGGGTTGGGGCGAGCAGTACTTC
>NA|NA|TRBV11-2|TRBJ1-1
CASSPRDVRGTEAFF
TGTGCCAGCAGCCCAAGGGATGTGAGGGGCACTGAAGCTTTCTTT
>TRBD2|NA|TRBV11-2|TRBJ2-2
CASSSFPSGGAFAGELFF
TGTGCCAGCAGCTCTTTCCCTAGCGGGGGGGCTTTCGCCGGGGAGCTGTTTTTT
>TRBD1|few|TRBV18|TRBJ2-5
CASSPDRDRYRETQYF
TGTGCCAGCTCACCAGACCGGGACAGGTACCGGGAGACCCAGTACTTC
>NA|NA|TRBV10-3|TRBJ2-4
CAISAEGVRSKNIQYF
TGTGCCATCAGTGCGGAGGGCGTTAGGTCCAAAAACATTCAGTACTTC
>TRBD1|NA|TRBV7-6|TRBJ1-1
CASSPQGAAVTEAFF
TGTGCCAGCAGCCCACAGGGGGCTGCTGTCACTGAAGCTTTCTTT
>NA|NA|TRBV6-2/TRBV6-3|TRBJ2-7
CASSYRRGAYEQYF
TGTGCCAGCAGTTACCGCCGGGGCGCCTACGAGCAGTACTTC
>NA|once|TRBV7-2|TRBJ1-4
CASSLRAGASEKLFF
TGTGCCAGCAGCTTAAGGGCAGGGGCTAGTGAAAAACTGTTTTTT
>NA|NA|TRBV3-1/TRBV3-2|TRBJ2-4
CASSQSGTKNIQYF
TGTGCCAGCAGCCAGTCGGGGACCAAAAACATTCAGTACTTC
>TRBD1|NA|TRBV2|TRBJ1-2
CAGGTGLFYGYTF
TGTGCCGGCGGGACAGGTCTCTTCTATGGCTACACCTTC
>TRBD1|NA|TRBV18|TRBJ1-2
CASSPDRAYGYTF
TGTGCCAGCTCACCAGACAGGGCCTATGGCTACACCTTC
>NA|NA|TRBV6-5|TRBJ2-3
CASSFLGQLTDTQYF
TGTGCCAGCAGTTTTCTGGGTCAACTCACAGATACGCAGTATTTT
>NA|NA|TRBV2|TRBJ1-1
CASIKAVVTTEAFF
TGTGCCAGCATCAAAGCGGTGGTTACCACTGAAGCTTTCTTT
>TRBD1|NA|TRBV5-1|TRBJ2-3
CASSRRQGVADTQYF
TGCGCCAGCAGCAGGCGACAGGGGGTGGCAGATACGCAGTATTTT
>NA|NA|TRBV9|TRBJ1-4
CASSVESGLTNEKLFF
TGTGCCAGCAGCGTAGAATCAGGGTTAACTAATGAAAAACTGTTTTTT
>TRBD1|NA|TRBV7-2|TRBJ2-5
CASSSPGQGRETQYF
TGTGCCAGCAGCTCGCCGGGACAGGGAAGGGAGACCCAGTACTTC
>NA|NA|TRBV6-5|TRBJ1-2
CASSRTESYGYTF
TGTGCCAGCAGTCGGACAGAGTCATATGGCTACACCTTC
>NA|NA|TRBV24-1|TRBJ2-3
CATQRRVTDTQYF
TGTGCCACCCAGAGGCGGGTGACAGATACGCAGTATTTT
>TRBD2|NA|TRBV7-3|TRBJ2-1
CASSPVGSGGENEQFF
TGTGCCAGCAGCCCCGTGGGTAGCGGGGGTGAGAATGAGCAGTTCTTC
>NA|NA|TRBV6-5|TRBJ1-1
CASSPRNSVTEAFF
TGTGCCAGCAGTCCACGTAACTCGGTCACTGAAGCTTTCTTT
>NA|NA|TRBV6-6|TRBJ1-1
CASPDPPGENEAFF
TGTGCCAGTCCCGATCCGCCGGGGGAGAATGAAGCTTTCTTT
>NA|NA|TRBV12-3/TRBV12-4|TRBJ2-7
CASRFSLYEQYF
TGTGCCAGTAGGTTCAGTCTCTACGAGCAGTACTTC
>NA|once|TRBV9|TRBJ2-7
CASSPLAGPPEQYF
TGTGCCAGCAGCCCCCTGGCGGGGCCCCCCGAGCAGTACTTC
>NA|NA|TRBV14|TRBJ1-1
CASSQVTGGTEAFF
TGTGCCAGCAGCCAAGTGACCGGGGGAACTGAAGCTTTCTTT
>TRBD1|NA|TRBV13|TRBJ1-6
CASSISQGPSGTGNSPLHF
TGTGCCAGCAGCATCTCACAAGGCCCCTCCGGGACAGGGAATTCACCCCTCCACTTT
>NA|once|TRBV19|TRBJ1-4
CASRPGSREKLFF
TGTGCCAGTAGGCCGGGGTCTAGGGAAAAACTGTTTTTT
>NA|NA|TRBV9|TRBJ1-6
CASSPYWDGYNSPLHF
TGTGCCAGCAGCCCCTACTGGGACGGATATAATTCACCCCTCCACTTT
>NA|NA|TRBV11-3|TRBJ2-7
CASSLLGGVQYF
TGTGCCAGCAGCCTTCTAGGCGGGGTGCAGTACTTC
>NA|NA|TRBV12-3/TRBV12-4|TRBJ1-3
CASSGSPNTIYF
TGTGCCAGCAGTGGATCCCCAAACACCATATATTTT